These 8 T cell receptor beta chains were sequenced from one sample in a study of control samples from healthy donors and cancer patients. Sequenced by immunoSEQ multiplex PCR; TCRdb stores in-frame clones only, minus some. The repertoire has fewer than 60,000 clones, roughly 85% of them found once; the top ten carry 2.8%. Specimen: PBMCs. The receptors shown here come from a woman in her fifties or sixties with lung cancer.

The rearrangement uses TRBV7-3 and TRBJ1-1; D perhaps matches TRBD1 (5 bases). The germline V and J ends were trimmed by 5 bases and 4 bases, with 14 bases remaining between them. The CDR3 is 14 amino acids. The germline V gene encodes CDR1 SGHTA and CDR2 FQGTGA. Here the CDR3 DNA reads TGTGCCAGCAGCCTTTTGGCAGGGAGCACTGAAGCTTTCTTT. Encoded protein: CASSLLAGSTEAFF.

This rearrangement joins TRBV5-6 to TRBJ2-1, with D tentatively TRBD2 (5 bases). Germline V gene lookup returns CDR1 SGHDT and CDR2 YYEEEE. The length of the CDR3 is 15 residues. V was pared by 5 bases and J by 2 bases, with 14 bases between. CDR3 in DNA: TGTGCCAGCAGTTTACTAGTAGGTACCTACAATGAGCAGTTCTTC. Its protein is CASSLLVGTYNEQFF.

This chain connects TRBV18 to TRBJ1-6, with 11 bases identical to TRBD1. Trimming at V came to 6 bases and at J to 10 bases, leaving 11 bases not matched to a gene. This CDR3 has 16 amino acids. Looked up from germline, CDR1 is KGHSH and CDR2 is LQKENI. The CDR3 sequence: CASSPPRTGGLSPLHF. Written as DNA, the CDR3 is TGTGCCAGCTCCCCCCCTAGGACAGGGGGCCTCTCACCCCTCCACTTT.

The chain uses TRBV5-4 and TRBJ1-4, with D perhaps TRBD1 (6 bases). Trimming removed 2 bases from V and 8 bases from J, with 16 bases in between. This CDR3 is 15 amino acids long. Germline V gene sequence: CDR1 SGHNT, CDR2 YYREEE (reference sequence). The CDR3, as DNA: TGTGCCAGCAGCTTTAAAGGGACAAGCGGGGAAAAACTGTTTTTT. It translates to CASSFKGTSGEKLFF.

This chain connects TRBV6-2 or TRBV6-3 to TRBJ1-1; 7 bases line up with TRBD1. V shed 6 bases, J shed 5 bases, and the junction held 15 bases outside the gene matches. Germline V lookup: CDR1 MNHEY, CDR2 SVGEGT. The CDR3 spans 16 residues. The CDR3 coding sequence is TGTGCCAGCAGCCTCTTCGCCACAGGGGAGAGGACTGAAGCTTTCTTT. This codes for CASSLFATGERTEAFF.

This sequence joins TRBV7-9 and TRBJ1-1; 9 bases line up with TRBD1. This CDR3 spans 13 amino acids. Germline-derived CDR1 and CDR2 are SEHNR and FQNEAQ (reference sequence). The trim removed 9 bases at V and 4 bases at J, leaving 6 bases unmatched. This chain's CDR3 is CASLGQGSTEAFF. The DNA for the CDR3 is TGTGCCAGTTTGGGACAGGGTAGCACTGAAGCTTTCTTT.

V and J are TRBV2 and TRBJ2-7, with D hard to call. Trimming stripped 5 bases from V and 2 bases from J, with 7 bases between. The CDR3 contains 12 residues. Germline V gene sequence: CDR1 SNHLY, CDR2 FYNNEI. In nucleotides, the CDR3 is TGTGCCAGCAGTACCCGAACCTACGAGCAGTACTTC. The encoded protein is CASSTRTYEQYF.

CDR3 nucleotides: TGCGCCAGTGGGACAAACAGGGAAAGCAATTCACCCCTCCACTTT. Translating it yields CASGTNRESNSPLHF. The chain uses TRBV10-1 and TRBJ1-6; a weak D match, TRBD1 (6 bases). Per the germline V gene, CDR1 is WNHNN and CDR2 is SYGVQD (reference sequence). Trimming left V 9 bases short and J 7 bases short, with 19 bases between. The CDR3 consists of 15 residues.